The 8 T cell receptor beta chains below come from one sample, sequenced in a study of blood T cells in healthy people across ages. Combining a sample-barcoded 5' primer with a J-beta primer mix, a second PCR ran for about 7 to 11 cycles. TCRdb itself ran the 5' RACE reads through MiXCR, one entry per CDR3 protein. The sample shows 660,000 or so distinct CDR3 sequences, 58% of them seen only once. Sequenced material: blood. The origin of the receptors is a man aged 55 to 70 in good health.

This chain uses TRBV11-2 with TRBJ2-5; TRBD1 might be the D (5 bases). The CDR3 length is 16 residues. The germline V and J ends were trimmed by 1 base and 0 bases, with 12 bases remaining between them. Germline CDR1 is SGHAT and CDR2 is FQNNGV. Here the CDR3 reads CASSLGKDSYQETQYF. Written as DNA, the CDR3 is TGTGCCAGCAGCTTAGGGAAAGACAGCTACCAAGAGACCCAGTACTTC.

This clonotype showed up just a few times. The chain employs TRBV5-1 and TRBJ1-4; 9 bases map to TRBD1. This CDR3 is built from 14 residues. The germline V gene encodes CDR1 SGHRS and CDR2 YFSETQ. V dropped 4 bases and J dropped 8; count of bases not matched to a gene: 6. The CDR3 bases are TGCGCCAGCAGCCCCGGACAGGGGTACGAAAAACTGTTTTTT. It codes for CASSPGQGYEKLFF.

The chain is built from TRBV9 and TRBJ2-3; tentatively, D is TRBD2 (5 bases). Germline lookup yields CDR1 SGDLS and CDR2 YYNGEE. Trimming stripped 7 bases from V and 3 bases from J, with 15 bases between. The CDR3 totals 14 residues. The CDR3 region has the DNA TGTGCCAGCGAAGCGCTAGCACGTACAGATACGCAGTATTTT. It encodes CASEALARTDTQYF.

The chain has TRBV6-1 and TRBJ2-5; D remains unclear. Germline CDR1 MNHNS, CDR2 SASEGT. The CDR3 runs to 13 residues. V was trimmed by 7 bases and J by 5 bases, leaving 14 bases between them. The CDR3 coding sequence is TGTGCCAGCACCATGTTCCCGAAGGAGACCCAGTACTTC. Protein product: CASTMFPKETQYF.

This clonotype was seen more than once but under ten times. The V call is TRBV12-3 or TRBV12-4, the J call TRBJ2-3, with TRBD2 matching 12 bases. The J segment lost 4 bases and the V segment lost 5 bases, leaving 7 bases of the junction unmatched. The CDR3 runs to 16 residues. The CDR3: CASSRRLAGAADTQYF. The CDR3 nucleotides read TGTGCCAGCAGTCGTCGACTAGCGGGAGCAGCAGATACGCAGTATTTT.

The chain carries TRBV12-3 or TRBV12-4 and TRBJ2-7; D uncertain. The CDR3 covers 13 residues. Trimming shortened V by 6 bases and J by 9 bases, and 18 bases separated the two germline ends. CDR3 sequence: CASSGPVYEGQYF. The CDR3 DNA sequence: TGTGCCAGCAGCGGGCCCGTCTACGAAGGGCAGTACTTC.

This clonotype occurred a few times. The chain combines TRBV6-6 with TRBJ1-2; D might be TRBD1 (5 bases). CDR1 is MNHNY, CDR2 SVGAGI, per germline (reference sequence). The V end lost 6 bases, the J end lost 2 bases, and 16 bases lay between the germline ends. There are 15 residues in the CDR3. Written as DNA, the CDR3 is TGTGCCAGCAGCCGCCCGGCGGGGGACAACTATGGCTACACCTTC. Translation: CASSRPAGDNYGYTF.

This chain connects TRBV12-3 or TRBV12-4 to TRBJ2-3, with D perhaps assigned TRBD1 or TRBD2 (5 bases each). Trimming took 6 bases from V and 6 from J, leaving 16 bases between them. The CDR3 runs to 14 residues. CDR3 DNA: TGTGCCAGCAGCCAGGGACCGAGGGCGGATACGCAGTATTTT. Translating gives CASSQGPRADTQYF.